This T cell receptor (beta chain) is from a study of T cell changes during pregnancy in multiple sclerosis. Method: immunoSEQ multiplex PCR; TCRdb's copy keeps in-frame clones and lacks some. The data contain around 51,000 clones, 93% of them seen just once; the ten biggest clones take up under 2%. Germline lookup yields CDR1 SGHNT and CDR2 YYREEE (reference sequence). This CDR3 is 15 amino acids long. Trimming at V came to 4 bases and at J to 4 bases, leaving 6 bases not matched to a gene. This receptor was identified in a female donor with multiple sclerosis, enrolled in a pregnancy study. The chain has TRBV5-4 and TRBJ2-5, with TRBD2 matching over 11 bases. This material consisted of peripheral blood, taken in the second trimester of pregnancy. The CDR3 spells CASSVSGGGRETQYF. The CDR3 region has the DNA TGTGCCAGCAGCGTTAGCGGGGGGGGCCGAGAGACCCAGTACTTC.